This entry describes one T cell receptor beta chain. What it binds is unknown. This CDR3 is 13 amino acids long. Germline CDR1 reads DFQATT; CDR2 reads SNEGSKA (reference sequence). V was shortened by 2 bases and J by 6 bases, with 11 bases between the two germline ends. Scientists ran DNA taken from cultured CD4+ T cells through the Oncomine TCR Beta short-read assay for sequencing. TCRdb used MiXCR to reprocess the PCR reads, holding one entry per CDR3 protein. Of around 5,200 distinct CDR3 sequences in the sample, 44% are singletons; the top ten hold under 14%. This sample is drawn from a study of vaccination and CD4 T cells after COVID-19. Study summary: Each enrolled participant received a two-dose regimen of either BNT162b2 or mRNA-1273 vaccine. Stimulation of cells relied on overlapping spike peptides derived from SARS-CoV-2, HCoV-NL63, HCoV-OC43 and HCoV-229E. Study-level points and caveats: Median SARS-CoV-2-reactive clonotype numbers rose nonsignificantly, roughly 21 to 38. Convalescent patients gained a median approximately 90% of their reactive clones only post-vaccination.

Treatment of the sample: approximately 9-day PBMC culture with coronavirus spike peptide pools or control peptides (ViraFEST assay). The specimen was CD4+ T cells from blood, cultured in vitro. This TCR was recovered from a human donor who had recovered from COVID-19. The genes are TRBV20-1 and TRBJ1-5, with D maybe TRBD1 (6 bases). CDR3 sequence: CSARSGAGQPQHF. The CDR3 region has the DNA TGCAGTGCTAGATCAGGGGCTGGTCAGCCCCAGCATTTT.